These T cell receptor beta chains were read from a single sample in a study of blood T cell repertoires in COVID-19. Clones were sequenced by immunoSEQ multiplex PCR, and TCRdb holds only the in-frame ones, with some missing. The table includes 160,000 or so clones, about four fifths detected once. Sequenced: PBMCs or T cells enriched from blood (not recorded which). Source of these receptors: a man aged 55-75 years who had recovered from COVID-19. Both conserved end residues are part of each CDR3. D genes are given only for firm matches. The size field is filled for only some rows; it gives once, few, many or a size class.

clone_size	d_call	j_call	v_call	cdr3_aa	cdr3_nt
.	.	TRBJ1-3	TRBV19	CASGSSGNTIYF	TGTGCCAGCGGTAGCTCTGGAAACACCATATATTTT
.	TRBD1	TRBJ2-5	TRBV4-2	CASSQSRQGETQYF	TGTGCCAGCAGCCAAAGTAGACAGGGAGAGACCCAGTACTTC
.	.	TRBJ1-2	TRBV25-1	CASSAGGGFGGYTF	TGTGCCAGCAGTGCGGGCGGGGGATTTGGTGGCTACACCTTC
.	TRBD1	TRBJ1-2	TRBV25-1	CASSSATGLYGYTF	TGTGCCAGCAGTTCCGCGACAGGGCTGTATGGCTACACCTTC
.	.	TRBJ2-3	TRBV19	CASKGGITDTQYF	TGTGCCAGTAAGGGCGGGATCACAGATACGCAGTATTTT
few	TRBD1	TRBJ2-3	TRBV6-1	CASSGKQGDVTDTQYF	TGTGCCAGCAGTGGAAAACAGGGGGATGTAACAGATACGCAGTATTTT
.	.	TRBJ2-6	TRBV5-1	CASGPGEGTSGVGANVLTF	TGCGCCAGCGGCCCCGGCGAAGGGACATCGGGTGTTGGGGCCAACGTCCTGACTTTC
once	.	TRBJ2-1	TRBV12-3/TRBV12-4	CASMRLATHEQFF	TGTGCCAGCATGAGGCTAGCAACCCATGAGCAGTTCTTC
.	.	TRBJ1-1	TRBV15	CATSRDHGGTEAFF	TGTGCCACCAGCAGAGATCACGGGGGGACTGAAGCTTTCTTT
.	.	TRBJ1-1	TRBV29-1	CSVNRDIGDTEAFF	TGCAGCGTAAACCGGGACATCGGAGACACTGAAGCTTTCTTT
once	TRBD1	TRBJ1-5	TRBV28	CASSPPDRPQPQHF	TGTGCCAGCAGTCCTCCGGACAGGCCTCAGCCCCAGCATTTT
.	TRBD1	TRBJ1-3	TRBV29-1	CSAGQAGNTIYF	TGCAGCGCGGGACAGGCTGGAAACACCATATATTTT
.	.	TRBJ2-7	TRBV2	CASSIDNLAEQYF	TGTGCCAGCAGTATCGACAACCTCGCCGAGCAGTACTTC
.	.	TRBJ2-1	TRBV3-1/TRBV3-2	CASSQAVVNEQFF	TGTGCCAGCAGCCAAGCGGTAGTCAATGAGCAGTTCTTC